The 10 T cell receptor beta chains below come from one sample, sequenced in a study of control samples from healthy donors and cancer patients. The method was immunoSEQ multiplex PCR; TCRdb's version includes in-frame clones alone and lacks a portion of them. Of fewer than 200,000 clones listed, around nine tenths are singletons. The sample consisted of blood. All receptors come from a man aged 25 to 40 in good health.

This clone was seen once. V usage is TRBV19 and J usage is TRBJ2-7; TRBD1 matches at 10 bases. Germline values: CDR1 LNHDA, CDR2 SQIVND (reference sequence). V trimming: 6 bases; J trimming: 3 bases; junction bases outside the gene matches: 8. The CDR3 spans 15 residues. The CDR3 here is CASSKTGTGVYEQYF. CDR3 coding DNA: TGTGCCAGTAGCAAAACCGGGACAGGGGTCTACGAGCAGTACTTC.

The V and J genes are TRBV14 and TRBJ1-4; 7 bases match TRBD1. V trimming: 4 bases; J trimming: 6 bases; junction bases outside the gene matches: 11. Per germline, CDR1 SGHDN and CDR2 FVKESK. The CDR3 is 16 residues long. The CDR3 is CASSPLNRGEDEKLFF. The CDR3 DNA follows: TGTGCCAGCAGCCCTCTTAACAGGGGAGAGGATGAAAAACTGTTTTTT.

The chain recombines TRBV19 with TRBJ1-6, with 9 bases identical to TRBD1. Per germline, CDR1 LNHDA and CDR2 SQIVND (reference sequence). This CDR3 has 19 residues. After removal of 5 bases from V and 8 bases from J, the junction contained 19 bases not matched to a gene. CDR3 nucleotide sequence: TGTGCCAGTAGTGCAACAGGGGGCGGCACTGTTTGGGCTTATTCACCCCTCCACTTT. Residues: CASSATGGGTVWAYSPLHF.

V gene TRBV10-2 combines with J gene TRBJ2-7, with D perhaps assigned TRBD1 or TRBD2 (5 bases each). Looked up from germline, CDR1 is WSHSY and CDR2 is SAAADI. Trimming pared 4 bases from V and 2 bases from J, leaving 12 bases between. This CDR3 comprises 14 residues. CDR3 DNA sequence: TGCGCCAGCAGTGGCCCGGGACGAACCTACGAGCAGTACTTC. Its protein is CASSGPGRTYEQYF.

The sample holds one count of this clone. The rearrangement joins TRBV28 to TRBJ1-2, with TRBD1 matching 8 bases. V lost 6 bases to trimming and J lost 7 bases; unmatched junction nucleotides: 7. CDR1 is MDHEN and CDR2 is SYDVKM in the germline V gene. This CDR3 is 13 amino acids long. CDR3 residues: CASRQGQGSGYTF. Here the CDR3 DNA reads TGTGCCAGCAGGCAAGGACAGGGAAGTGGCTACACCTTC.

This chain links TRBV7-2 with TRBJ2-1; TRBD1 aligns across 7 bases. The CDR3 totals 15 residues. V was clipped by 5 bases and J by 1 base; unmatched bases: 5. Germline V CDR1 and CDR2: SGHTA, FQGNSA. CDR3 protein: CASSLGTASYNEQFF. The DNA for the CDR3 is TGTGCCAGCAGCCTCGGGACAGCGTCCTACAATGAGCAGTTCTTC.

This chain uses TRBV4-1 with TRBJ2-3, with a tentative D call TRBD2 (6 bases). The CDR3 runs 15 residues. Germline loops: CDR1 MGHRA, CDR2 YSYEKL. The ends were cut back, 4 bases at V and 0 bases at J, with 11 bases in the middle. The CDR3 nucleotides read TGCGCCAGCAGCCTTGGACTAACTAGCACAGATACGCAGTATTTT. Protein: CASSLGLTSTDTQYF.

The V gene is TRBV19, the J gene TRBJ2-7, with D uncertain. CDR1 is LNHDA, CDR2 SQIVND, per germline (reference sequence). Trimming pared 5 bases from V and 0 bases from J, leaving 14 bases between. CDR3 length equals 15 residues. In DNA form, the CDR3 reads TGTGCCAGTAGTTCGAAAGCCAAACTCTCCTACGAGCAGTACTTC. Translating it yields CASSSKAKLSYEQYF.

This chain joins TRBV10-3 and TRBJ1-2; D call uncertain. Germline values: CDR1 ENHRY, CDR2 SYGVKD. The CDR3 length is 13 residues. V was trimmed by 7 bases and J by 3 bases, leaving 12 bases between them. This CDR3 reads CAIISDKDYGYTF. In nucleotides, the CDR3 is TGTGCCATCATTTCTGACAAGGACTATGGCTACACCTTC.

The sample holds one count of this clone. This chain joins TRBV30 and TRBJ1-5; weak D call: TRBD1 (6 bases). The CDR3 length is 13 residues. CDR1 and CDR2 from the germline V gene are GTSNPN and SVGIG (reference sequence). Trimming cost V 8 bases and J 1 base, with 12 bases left between them. The CDR3 nucleotides read TGTGCCCTCACCCAGGGGAGCAATCAGCCCCAGCATTTT. This encodes CALTQGSNQPQHF. Complete variable domain (other parts from reference TRBV30 and TRBJ1-5): SQTIHQWPATLVQPVGSPLSLECTVEGTSNPNLYWYRQAAGRGLQLLFYSVGIGQISSEVPQNLSASRPQDRQFILSSKKLLLSDSGFYLCALTQGSNQPQHFGDGTRLSIL.